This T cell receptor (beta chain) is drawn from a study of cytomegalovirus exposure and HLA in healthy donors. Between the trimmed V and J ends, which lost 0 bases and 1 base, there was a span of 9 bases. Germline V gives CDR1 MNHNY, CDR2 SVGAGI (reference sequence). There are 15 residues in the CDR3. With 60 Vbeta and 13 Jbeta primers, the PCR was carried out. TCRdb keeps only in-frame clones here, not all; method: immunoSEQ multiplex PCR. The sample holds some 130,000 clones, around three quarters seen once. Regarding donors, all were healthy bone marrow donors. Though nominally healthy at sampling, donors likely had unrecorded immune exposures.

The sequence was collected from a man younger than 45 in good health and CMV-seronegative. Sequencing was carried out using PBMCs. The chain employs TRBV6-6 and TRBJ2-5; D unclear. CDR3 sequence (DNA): TGTGCCAGCAGTTACTCAGCGCTTATCCAAGAGACCCAGTACTTC. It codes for CASSYSALIQETQYF.